A single sample gave rise to the 9 T cell receptor beta chains below, sequenced in a study of T cell repertoires in cytomegalovirus infection. These TCRs' antigens remain unknown. TCRdb independently ran MiXCR on the reads; one entry per CDR3 protein. The data show some 310,000 distinct CDR3 sequences, with roughly 25% seen just once and 10% to 15% held by the top ten. The specimen was cultured PBMCs, collected from culture after CMV antigen stimulation. All receptors derive from a human donor in good health (CMV status not recorded). Some clones in this sample may be carry-over from other donors' samples.

With respect to this clonotype: An end of the junction does not agree with germline; a read error may underlie this. The CDR3 DNA follows: TGTGCCAGCAGCTTAAGACTAGACATCACCGGGGAGCTGCTTTTT. Translated, it gives CASSLRLDITGELLF. J is TRBJ2-2 and V is TRBV7-2; tentative D call: TRBD2 (6 bases). The CDR3 sequence is 15 residues long. Germline V CDR1 and CDR2: SGHTA, FQGNSA.

This clonotype was counted at least ten times. V gene TRBV7-2 combines with J gene TRBJ1-2; D uncertain. Deletions cut 7 bases from V and 3 bases from J, with 15 bases between. Germline V gene lookup returns CDR1 SGHTA and CDR2 FQGNSA. The length of the CDR3 is 14 residues. The CDR3 protein is CASILWAGYYGYTF. CDR3 nucleotide sequence: TGTGCCAGCATCCTATGGGCGGGATACTATGGCTACACCTTC.

The chain uses TRBV27 and TRBJ2-3; D not resolved. This CDR3 comprises 15 residues. Trimming removed 5 bases from V and 0 bases from J, with 12 bases in between. Germline V gene lookup returns CDR1 MNHEY and CDR2 SMNVEV (reference sequence). The CDR3 loop is CASSILRSSTDTQYF. In DNA, the CDR3 is TGTGCCAGCAGTATCCTCAGGAGTAGCACAGATACGCAGTATTTT.

Many counts were recorded for this clonotype. J is TRBJ2-6 and V is TRBV5-6; 7 bases match TRBD1. Germline CDR1 is SGHDT and CDR2 is YYEEEE. Germline trimming cut 1 base from V and 7 bases from J; bases unmatched to any gene: 11. The CDR3 covers 17 residues. DNA of the CDR3: TGTGCCAGCAGCTTGTCCTTAGGGGGCCGCTTCGCCAACGTCCTGACTTTC. It is translated as CASSLSLGGRFANVLTF.

This clonotype was detected many times. The chain combines TRBV6-2 or TRBV6-3 with TRBJ2-4; a possible D gene is TRBD1 (7 bases). Trimming cost V 10 bases and J 7 bases, with 17 bases left between them. This CDR3 has 13 amino acids. CDR1 is MNHEY and CDR2 is SVGEGT in the germline V gene. CDR3 in amino acids: CATMETGRNIQYF. The CDR3 DNA reads TGTGCCACCATGGAGACAGGGAGGAACATTCAGTACTTC.

This clonotype appeared a few times. CDR3 loop: CASSQRTGIFTDTQYF. The CDR3 DNA sequence: TGTGCCAGCAGCCAACGTACCGGGATATTCACAGATACGCAGTATTTT. The chain couples TRBV16 to TRBJ2-3; perhaps TRBD2 as D (5 bases). V gave up 2 bases and J gave up 2 bases, with 14 bases separating them. Per germline, CDR1 KGHSY and CDR2 FQNENV. This CDR3 comprises 16 residues.

This rearrangement joins TRBV11-2 to TRBJ1-2; 9 nucleotides align to TRBD1. V was pared by 0 bases and J by 6 bases, with 2 bases of the junction left unmatched. Germline V lookup: CDR1 SGHAT, CDR2 FQNNGV. This CDR3 has 14 amino acids. CDR3 protein: CASSLDRDRDGYTF. In nucleotides, the CDR3 is TGTGCCAGCAGCTTAGATCGGGACAGGGATGGCTACACCTTC.

The chain recombines TRBV24-1 with TRBJ2-1; 8 bases are shared with TRBD2. V dropped 3 bases and J dropped 3; count of bases not matched to a gene: 6. The germline V gene encodes CDR1 KGHDR and CDR2 SFDVKD. CDR3 size: 16 residues. CDR3 amino acids: CATSDPGGRNYNEQFF. Written as DNA, the CDR3 is TGTGCCACCAGTGATCCGGGAGGGCGGAACTACAATGAGCAGTTCTTC.

The rearrangement uses TRBV7-3 and TRBJ2-3; D remains unclear. The CDR3 has 15 amino acids. Germline V CDR1 and CDR2: SGHTA, FQGTGA. V was shortened by 5 bases and J by 0 bases, with 12 bases between the two germline ends. The CDR3 DNA follows: TGTGCCAGCAGCCTCACCGGGCCTAGCACAGATACGCAGTATTTT. Protein sequence: CASSLTGPSTDTQYF.